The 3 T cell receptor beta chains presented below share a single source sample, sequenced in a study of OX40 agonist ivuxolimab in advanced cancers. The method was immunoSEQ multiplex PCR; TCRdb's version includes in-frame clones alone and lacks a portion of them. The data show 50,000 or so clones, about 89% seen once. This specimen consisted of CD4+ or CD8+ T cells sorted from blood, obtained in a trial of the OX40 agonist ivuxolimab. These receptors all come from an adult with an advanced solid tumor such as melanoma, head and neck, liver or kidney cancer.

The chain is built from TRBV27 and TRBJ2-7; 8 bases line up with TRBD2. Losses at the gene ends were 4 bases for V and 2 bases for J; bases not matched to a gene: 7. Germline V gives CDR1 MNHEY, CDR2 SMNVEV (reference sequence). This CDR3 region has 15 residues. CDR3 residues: CASSYSTSGAYEQYF. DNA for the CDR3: TGTGCCAGCAGTTACTCCACTAGCGGAGCCTACGAGCAGTACTTC.

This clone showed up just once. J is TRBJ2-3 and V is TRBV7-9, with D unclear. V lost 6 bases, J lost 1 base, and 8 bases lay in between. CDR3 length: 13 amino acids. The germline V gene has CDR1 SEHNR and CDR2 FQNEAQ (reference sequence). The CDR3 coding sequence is TGTGCCAGCAGAACGATGGGCACAGATACGCAGTATTTT. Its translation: CASRTMGTDTQYF.

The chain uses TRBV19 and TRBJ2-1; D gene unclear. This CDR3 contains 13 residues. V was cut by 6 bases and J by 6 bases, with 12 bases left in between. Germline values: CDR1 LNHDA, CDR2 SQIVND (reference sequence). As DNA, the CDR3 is TGTGCCAGTAGCGCAGGACGGCTCAATGAGCAGTTCTTC. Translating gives CASSAGRLNEQFF.